The source of this T cell receptor beta chain is a study of blood T cell repertoires in COVID-19. Study-level background: There were acute and convalescent COVID-19 samples, and they came from the United States, Italy and Spain.

This clone has only a few counts. V gave up 0 bases and J gave up 8 bases, with 12 bases separating them. Germline loops: CDR1 SGDLS, CDR2 YYNGEE. The CDR3 is 14 amino acids. Original analysis: Quantification of nucleated cells was approximated via reference gene primer amplification. Assay used: immunoSEQ multiplex PCR; TCRdb lists only in-frame clones, some missing. V and J calls plus clone size are reproduced from that table; the DNA served to infer D and trimming. The repertoire holds about 230,000 clones, with 80% to 90% as singletons. This TCR was recovered from a woman of 80 years or more with COVID-19, enrolled during active disease. The gene calls are TRBV9 and TRBJ2-1; D might be TRBD1 (6 bases). Specimen: peripheral blood. The CDR3 bases are TGTGCCAGCAGCGTAGCAGGGGCCTGGGATGAGCAGTTCTTC. Translating it yields CASSVAGAWDEQFF.